This T cell receptor (beta chain) comes out of a study of long-term antiretroviral therapy in people with HIV. This CDR3 contains 13 residues. V was cut by 7 bases and J by 4 bases, with 13 bases left in between. Germline V gene data show CDR1 as SNHLY and CDR2 as FYNNEI. An immunoSEQ assay, version v3.0, was performed at survey level. Generated by immunoSEQ multiplex PCR, the TCRdb table keeps only in-frame clones and is missing some. This sample has about 24,000 clones, with around 83% found just once. This chain links TRBV2 with TRBJ1-2; D is uncertain. This TCR came from a man aged 50-60 years with HIV. Material: unsorted PBMCs, obtained 0.4 years after starting antiretroviral therapy. The CDR3 nucleotides are TGTGCCAGCAAGGCCTCTCGGGGCTATGGCTACACCTTC. The encoded protein is CASKASRGYGYTF.